Here is one T cell receptor (beta chain) with its context. Antigen unknown. V dropped 0 bases and J dropped 5 bases, with 11 bases sitting between them. The germline CDR1 and CDR2 sequences are LNHNV and YYDKDF (reference sequence). This CDR3 has 15 amino acids. The entry originates in a study of cytomegalovirus exposure and HLA in healthy donors. Study-level results: Indistinguishable V segments, including TRBV6-2 and TRBV6-3, were excluded. One variant, a missense change in DCLRE1C, was linked in a later analysis to TCR beta V- and J-gene trimming. The likely explanation for a cluster of highly shared sequence variants was sequencing artifact.

Primers: 60 Vbeta forward and 13 Jbeta reverse. The assay was immunoSEQ multiplex PCR, and TCRdb's table has in-frame clones only and misses some. The repertoire holds 150,000 to 200,000 clones, with 70% to 80% as singletons. Sequenced input: PBMCs. The TCR originated in a woman aged 40 to 49 in good health and CMV-seronegative. The rearrangement uses TRBV15 and TRBJ1-5; weak D call: TRBD1 (5 bases). The CDR3 reads CATSRDGRGDQPQHF. CDR3 bases: TGTGCCACCAGCAGAGATGGGCGGGGGGATCAGCCCCAGCATTTT.